What follows are 29 T cell receptor beta chains derived from one specimen sequenced in a study of graft-versus-host responses after intestinal transplantation (dated by TCRdb to the early 2020s). The library was obtained by the immunoSEQ multiplex PCR assay. TCRdb took over this immuneACCESS table, retaining in-frame rearrangements with V and J assigned. Such tables are incomplete; in checked studies, under half of the missing clones stem from an unresolved V gene, and the remainder is unexplained. This sample comprises tens of thousands of clones, roughly nine tenths of them detected only once. Jointly, the top ten make up approximately 0.5% of the sample. The sample's time point label, decoded: cells obtained before transplantation from donor or recipient. No antigens are known for them. Sample: unstimulated CD8+ T cells sorted from spleen or lymph node cells, taken before intestinal transplant. The origin of the receptors is a human donor who received an intestinal transplant.

This clone was picked up one time. The chain combines TRBV28 with TRBJ2-3; the match to TRBD1 covers 7 bases. After removal of 4 bases from V and 1 base from J, the junction contained 8 bases not matched to a gene. The CDR3 is 16 amino acids. CDR1 is MDHEN and CDR2 is SYDVKM in the germline V gene. CDR3 coding DNA: TGTGCCAGCAGTTCCTGGGACAGAGGGGGCACAGATACGCAGTATTTT. Amino acids: CASSSWDRGGTDTQYF.

The rearrangement joins TRBV23-1 to TRBJ1-2; D gene ambiguous. TRBV23-1 falls under the ORF class, with uncertain function. This CDR3 contains 15 residues. V lost 4 bases and J lost 8, with 20 bases in between. The chain's CDR3 is CASSPGPATTGGYTF. The CDR3 nucleotides are TGCGCCAGCAGTCCGGGTCCCGCTACTACCGGCGGCTACACCTTC.

V and J are TRBV5-1 and TRBJ2-1; D gene ambiguous. The V end lost 2 bases, the J end lost 3 bases, and 6 bases lay between the germline ends. Germline CDR1 and CDR2: SGHRS and YFSETQ. The CDR3 spans 13 residues. As DNA, the CDR3 is TGCGCCAGCAGCTTTACTCACTACAATGAGCAGTTCTTC. Protein: CASSFTHYNEQFF. Together with reference TRBV5-1 and TRBJ2-1, the CDR3 gives the full variable domain: KAGVTQTPRYLIKTRGQQVTLSCSPISGHRSVSWYQQTPGQGLQFLFEYFSETQRNKGNFPGRFSGRQFSNSRSEMNVSTLELGDSALYLCASSFTHYNEQFFGPGTRLTVL.

The chain carries TRBV27 and TRBJ2-1; 7 bases align to TRBD2. The V and J ends lost 2 bases and 3 bases, in that order; junction bases with no gene match: 7. This CDR3 spans 16 amino acids. From germline, CDR1 is MNHEY and CDR2 SMNVEV (reference sequence). CDR3 sequence reads: CASSLLGLGIYNEQFF. Here the CDR3 DNA reads TGTGCCAGCAGTTTACTCGGACTAGGTATCTACAATGAGCAGTTCTTC.

CDR3: CASSQDNSGDTDTQYF. In DNA, the CDR3 is TGCGCCAGCAGCCAAGATAATAGCGGGGACACAGATACGCAGTATTTT. The rearrangement uses TRBV4-1 and TRBJ2-3, with 8 nucleotides matching TRBD2. V dropped 0 bases and J dropped 2; count of bases not matched to a gene: 4. The CDR3 totals 16 residues. The germline V gene encodes CDR1 MGHRA and CDR2 YSYEKL.

The sample holds one count of this clone. This rearrangement joins TRBV5-1 to TRBJ2-2, with a tentative D call TRBD2 (6 bases). Germline values: CDR1 SGHRS, CDR2 YFSETQ. The V gene lost 4 bases and the J gene lost 6 bases, with 16 bases spanning the gap. The CDR3 consists of 15 residues. CDR3 nucleotide sequence: TGCGCCAGCAGCGCGGGACTCCTGGGCGCCGGGGAGCTGTTTTTT. Residues: CASSAGLLGAGELFF.

The V and J genes are TRBV30 and TRBJ1-2; 8 bases line up with TRBD1. CDR3 length: 13 residues. V was clipped by 2 bases and J by 6 bases; unmatched bases: 5. Germline-derived CDR1 and CDR2 are GTSNPN and SVGIG (reference sequence). The CDR3, as DNA: TGTGCCTGGAGTTCGACAGGGGCAGATGGCTACACCTTC. Its translation is CAWSSTGADGYTF.

The chain uses TRBV18 and TRBJ2-7; 11 bases match TRBD2. The germline V gene encodes CDR1 KGHSH and CDR2 LQKENI. The CDR3 length is 15 residues. The trim removed 2 bases at V and 2 bases at J, leaving 2 bases unmatched. CDR3 DNA sequence: TGTGCCAGCTCACCAACTAGCGGGAGCGCCTACGAGCAGTACTTC. The encoded protein is CASSPTSGSAYEQYF.

V and J are TRBV28 and TRBJ2-3, with 7 bases aligning to TRBD1. After removal of 3 bases from V and 2 bases from J, the junction contained 8 bases not matched to a gene. The germline V gene encodes CDR1 MDHEN and CDR2 SYDVKM. The CDR3 consists of 16 residues. CDR3 sequence: CASSFTTGDTTDTQYF. The CDR3 DNA follows: TGTGCCAGCAGTTTCACTACAGGGGATACCACAGATACGCAGTATTTT.

As DNA, the CDR3 is TGTGCCAGCAGTTTGAACTTCCAAGAGACCCAGTACTTC. It specifies CASSLNFQETQYF. The V call is TRBV6-5, the J call TRBJ2-5; D is unclear. The CDR3 is made up of 13 amino acids. The germline V and J ends were trimmed by 4 bases and 1 base, with 7 bases remaining between them. CDR1 MNHEY and CDR2 SVGAGI come from the germline V gene.

CDR3 sequence reads: CASSLGQDMETQYF. The CDR3 DNA reads as TGTGCCAGCAGCTTAGGGCAGGATATGGAGACCCAGTACTTC. The chain combines TRBV11-3 with TRBJ2-5, with D unresolved. The germline V gene has CDR1 SGHNT and CDR2 YENEEA. Deletions cut 1 base from V and 5 bases from J, with 11 bases between. The CDR3 totals 14 residues.

This chain uses TRBV7-9 with TRBJ1-1; 8 bases fit TRBD1. The CDR3 runs to 18 residues. V trimming: 5 bases; J trimming: 5 bases; junction bases outside the gene matches: 19. CDR1 SEHNR and CDR2 FQNEAQ come from the germline V gene (reference sequence). CDR3: CASSTHHSFTGGGTEAFF. The CDR3 DNA is TGTGCCAGCAGCACACACCACTCTTTTACAGGGGGAGGGACTGAAGCTTTCTTT.

The gene calls are TRBV10-2 and TRBJ2-3; 11 bases map to TRBD2. The germline gives CDR1 WSHSY, CDR2 SAAADI. Trimming cost V 6 bases and J 4 bases; bases outside gene matches: 9. The CDR3 runs to 16 residues. The chain's CDR3 is CASSDLLAGGPDTQYF. The CDR3 DNA follows: TGCGCCAGCAGCGACCTTCTAGCGGGAGGCCCAGATACGCAGTATTTT.

Concerning this clone: Germline and junction disagree at one end, which may indicate a read error. Other DNA sequences of this sample code for an identical CDR3. The rearrangement links TRBV19 to TRBJ2-7; 15 bases match TRBD2. The CDR3 extends over 15 amino acids. CDR1 is LNHDA, CDR2 SQIVND, per germline (reference sequence). The CDR3 loop is CASSMGLAGGYEQYF. The DNA for the CDR3 is TGCGCCAGTAGTATGGGACTAGCGGGAGGATACGAGCAGTACTTC. The full variable domain, completed using reference TRBV19 and TRBJ2-7, is DGGITQSPKYLFRKEGQNVTLSCEQNLNHDAMYWYRQDPGQGLRLIYYSQIVNDFQKGDIAEGYSVSREKKESFPLTVTSAQKNPTAFYLCASSMGLAGGYEQYFGPGTRLTVT.

The chain carries TRBV27 and TRBJ2-5; D may be TRBD2 (5 bases). CDR1 MNHEY and CDR2 SMNVEV come from the germline V gene (reference sequence). The V end was cut by 6 bases, the J end by 5 bases, with 13 bases between. This CDR3 region has 13 residues. The CDR3 loop reads CASSLLAYETQYF. In DNA form, the CDR3 reads TGTGCCAGCAGCCTGCTAGCTTATGAGACCCAGTACTTC.

The genes are TRBV11-1 and TRBJ2-1; D may be TRBD2 (6 bases). The V and J ends lost 3 bases and 3 bases respectively, with 12 bases between them. Germline loops: CDR1 SGHAT, CDR2 FQDESV (reference sequence). The CDR3 is 15 residues long. The CDR3 region is CASSLEAGIYNEQFF. CDR3 nucleotides: TGTGCCAGCAGCTTGGAGGCGGGAATCTACAATGAGCAGTTCTTC.

This chain uses TRBV19 with TRBJ1-1, with TRBD1 matching over 8 bases. The CDR3 sequence is 15 residues long. With V trimmed by 0 bases and J by 2 bases, 2 bases remained unmatched. Looked up from germline, CDR1 is LNHDA and CDR2 is SQIVND (reference sequence). CDR3 DNA sequence: TGTGCCAGTAGTATAGATACAGGGGGAAACACTGAAGCTTTCTTT. Translation: CASSIDTGGNTEAFF.

About this clone: The same CDR3 can be traced to other DNA sequences in this sample. The V gene is TRBV28, the J gene TRBJ2-7; D gene ambiguous. The germline CDR1 and CDR2 sequences are MDHEN and SYDVKM. The V gene lost 6 bases and the J gene lost 3 bases, with 6 bases spanning the gap. This CDR3 has 11 amino acids. CDR3: CASSPGYEQYF. The CDR3 DNA reads TGTGCCAGCAGCCCAGGCTACGAGCAGTACTTC.

This chain uses TRBV9 with TRBJ2-7; tentative D call: TRBD1 (6 bases). This CDR3 is 15 amino acids long. Germline assignment: CDR1 SGDLS and CDR2 YYNGEE. With 3 bases removed from V and 0 bases from J, the gap between germline ends came to 13 bases. CDR3 region: CASSASGHSSYEQYF. DNA for the CDR3: TGTGCCAGCAGCGCGTCGGGACACAGCTCCTACGAGCAGTACTTC.

The chain uses TRBV5-4 and TRBJ2-6; 9 bases fit TRBD1. Looked up from germline, CDR1 is SGHNT and CDR2 is YYREEE (reference sequence). The CDR3 has 18 amino acids. The ends lost 6 bases at V and 1 base at J; junction bases unmatched: 11. The CDR3, as DNA: TGTGCCAGCACCTCGGCCGGGACAGGGTTGTCTGGGGCCAACGTCCTGACTTTC. Its protein product is CASTSAGTGLSGANVLTF.

The rearrangement links TRBV28 to TRBJ2-1, with D tentatively TRBD1 (5 bases). This CDR3 contains 15 residues. V gave up 6 bases and J gave up 5 bases, with 17 bases separating them. Germline V gene sequence: CDR1 MDHEN, CDR2 SYDVKM. The CDR3: CASRPSPAGNNEQFF. In DNA form, the CDR3 reads TGTGCCAGCAGACCCTCTCCGGCAGGGAACAATGAGCAGTTCTTC.

The V and J genes are TRBV13 and TRBJ1-4, with TRBD1 matching 9 bases. The germline gives CDR1 PRHDT, CDR2 FYEKMQ (reference sequence). The length of the CDR3 is 16 residues. J was trimmed by 5 bases and V by 5 bases; bases with no gene match: 9. CDR3 DNA sequence: TGTGCCAGCAGCCCAGGGACAGGGAAGGGAAATGAAAAACTGTTTTTT. It is translated as CASSPGTGKGNEKLFF. Drawing the rest from reference TRBV13 and TRBJ1-4, the complete variable domain is AAGVIQSPRHLIKEKRETATLKCYPIPRHDTVYWYQQGPGQDPQFLISFYEKMQSDKGSIPDRFSAQQFSDYHSELNMSSLELGDSALYFCASSPGTGKGNEKLFFGSGTQLSVL.

V gene TRBV4-1 combines with J gene TRBJ2-7; 7 bases align to TRBD2. CDR1 and CDR2 from the germline V gene are MGHRA and YSYEKL. The CDR3 is made up of 19 amino acids. Trimming took 0 bases from V and 3 from J; bases not matched to a gene: 17. CDR3 sequence reads: CASSQEVSGLKFDFYEQYF. CDR3 in DNA: TGCGCCAGCAGCCAAGAAGTTAGCGGGTTAAAGTTTGACTTCTACGAGCAGTACTTC.

The V gene is TRBV9, the J gene TRBJ2-7; D perhaps matches TRBD2 (5 bases). V was shortened by 2 bases and J by 1 base, with 7 bases between the two germline ends. Germline CDR1 SGDLS, CDR2 YYNGEE. The CDR3 has 13 amino acids. CDR3: CASSVGESYEQYF. For the CDR3, the DNA is TGTGCCAGCAGCGTGGGAGAATCCTACGAGCAGTACTTC.

This chain links TRBV2 with TRBJ2-1; TRBD1 is a possible D gene (6 bases). Trimming took 4 bases from V and 9 from J, leaving 22 bases between them. The length of the CDR3 is 16 residues. Looked up from germline, CDR1 is SNHLY and CDR2 is FYNNEI. The CDR3 DNA sequence: TGTGCCAGCAGTGGAAGACAGGCCCCCGACGTGAGTGAGCAGTTCTTC. It is translated as CASSGRQAPDVSEQFF.

This chain joins TRBV4-1 and TRBJ2-5, with 9 bases matching TRBD2. In germline, CDR1 is MGHRA, CDR2 YSYEKL. The V and J ends lost 4 bases and 4 bases, in that order; junction bases with no gene match: 7. This CDR3 is 15 amino acids long. The chain's CDR3 is CASSPSQRGVETQYF. CDR3 DNA: TGCGCCAGCAGCCCGTCTCAGCGGGGGGTAGAGACCCAGTACTTC.

The chain links TRBV11-2 to TRBJ2-7; D remains unclear. Germline-derived CDR1 and CDR2 are SGHAT and FQNNGV. The CDR3 totals 12 residues. Trimming stripped 4 bases from V and 3 bases from J, with 7 bases between. Here the CDR3 DNA reads TGTGCCAGCAGCTCTCTTAGCTACGAGCAGTACTTC. Amino acids: CASSSLSYEQYF.

This chain connects TRBV25-1 to TRBJ1-1, with a weak D call TRBD1 (6 bases). CDR3 length: 15 amino acids. Germline V CDR1 and CDR2: MGHDK, SYGVNS. V was trimmed by 7 bases and J by 0 bases, leaving 15 bases between them. CDR3 sequence: CASTYRVGVNTEAFF. In nucleotides, the CDR3 is TGTGCCAGCACCTACAGGGTTGGGGTGAACACTGAAGCTTTCTTT.

The chain links TRBV7-2 to TRBJ2-7; no reliable D call. The CDR3 sequence is 12 residues long. Germline V lookup: CDR1 SGHTA, CDR2 FQGNSA. Trimming cost V 3 bases and J 0 bases, with 3 bases left between them. DNA for the CDR3: TGTGCCAGCAGCTTGAGCTCCTACGAGCAGTACTTC. This codes for CASSLSSYEQYF.